One T cell receptor beta chain is described in this entry. Within the sample, other DNA sequences also encode this same CDR3. This specimen belongs to a study of shared clonotypes between healthy human individuals. The protocol was immunoSEQ multiplex PCR, while the TCRdb copy is restricted to in-frame clones and leaves out a portion. The sample includes approximately 2.3 million clones, 90% to 95% of them seen just once. Trimming took 6 bases from V and 3 from J, leaving 8 bases between them. In germline, CDR1 is MDHEN, CDR2 SYDVKM. This CDR3 has 12 amino acids. The origin of this receptor is a young man in good health. Some clones in this sample may be carry-over from other donors' samples. Sequencing input: naive CD4+ T cells from PBMCs. Indicated subset: CD45RA+ positively selected. J is TRBJ1-2 and V is TRBV28; tentative D call: TRBD1 (5 bases). The CDR3 protein is CASSGTDYGYTF. The CDR3 region has the DNA TGTGCCAGCAGCGGGACGGACTATGGCTACACCTTC.